This TCR beta chain was sequenced for a study of neurological immune-mediated disorders. Time point here: longitudinal time-point 2. TCRdb redid the calling of the 5' RACE reads with MiXCR, one entry per CDR3 protein. The sample contains tens of thousands of distinct CDR3 sequences, less than 15% of which appear only once. Germline V gene data show CDR1 as LGHNA and CDR2 as YNFKEQ. V trimming: 3 bases; J trimming: 11 bases; junction bases outside the gene matches: 21. This CDR3 comprises 18 residues. This clonotype was seen ten or more times. The sequenced sample consisted of PBMCs. The source is a female donor with HTLV-1-associated myelopathy (HAM/TSP). V gene TRBV4-2 combines with J gene TRBJ1-5; the match to TRBD1 covers 8 bases. The CDR3 DNA sequence: TGTGCCAGCAGCCACCGCGGGACAGGAAACCGAGGTGGGGCAGCCCAGCATTTT. Translated: CASSHRGTGNRGGAAQHF.